These 23 T cell receptor beta chains were all obtained from the same sample, sequenced in a study of CD8+ T cells in alopecia areata (dated by TCRdb to 2016 to 2019). Libraries were built with the immunoSEQ multiplex PCR assay. RNA was extracted from all samples and reverse transcribed into cDNA, which served as template for TCR sequencing. TCRdb retrieved this table from immuneACCESS and kept in-frame rearrangements only. Not all clones are present; in checked studies, unresolved V genes account for under half, and no reason is known for the remainder. The table for this sample lists some 200,000 clones; roughly three fifths of them were counted only once. 3% to 3.5% of the sample is in the top ten clones. The label giving this sample's time point can be read as: about four weeks on oral tofacitinib. The treatment or condition label for this specimen denotes: oral pan-JAK inhibitor, 5-10 mg twice daily.

The source was CD4+ T cells sorted from blood, collected at week 4, from a patient treated with tofacitinib. All receptors come from a human donor with alopecia areata.

This clone showed up just a few times. The chain uses TRBV5-1 and TRBJ2-3, with TRBD2 identical over 7 bases. From germline, CDR1 is SGHRS and CDR2 YFSETQ. This CDR3 has 15 amino acids. V dropped 4 bases and J dropped 0; count of bases not matched to a gene: 5. CDR3 DNA sequence: TGCGCCAGCAGCCGCGGGGGAACTAGCACAGATACGCAGTATTTT. Its protein is CASSRGGTSTDTQYF.

V gene TRBV6-5 combines with J gene TRBJ2-2, with D maybe TRBD2 (7 bases). The CDR3 has 14 residues. V lost 10 bases to trimming and J lost 1 base, with 13 bases between them. The germline V gene has CDR1 MNHEY and CDR2 SVGAGI. The CDR3 DNA sequence: TGTGCCACTTGGCGGGGGCAGAACACCGGGGAGCTGTTTTTT. It encodes CATWRGQNTGELFF.

The chain is built from TRBV13 and TRBJ2-5, with TRBD2 matching 10 bases. The CDR3 length is 16 residues. Trimming removed 5 bases from V and 2 bases from J; junction bases left unmatched: 8. Germline V gene lookup returns CDR1 PRHDT and CDR2 FYEKMQ (reference sequence). The CDR3: CASSIRLAGLQETQYF. CDR3 nucleotides: TGTGCCAGCAGCATTCGACTAGCGGGTCTACAAGAGACCCAGTACTTC. Filled out from reference TRBV13 and TRBJ2-5, the complete variable domain reads AAGVIQSPRHLIKEKRETATLKCYPIPRHDTVYWYQQGPGQDPQFLISFYEKMQSDKGSIPDRFSAQQFSDYHSELNMSSLELGDSALYFCASSIRLAGLQETQYFGPGTRLLVL.

V is TRBV28 and J is TRBJ1-1, with a weak D call TRBD1 (6 bases). The CDR3 consists of 14 residues. Per germline, CDR1 MDHEN and CDR2 SYDVKM. Trimming stripped 3 bases from V and 5 bases from J, with 13 bases between. The CDR3 loop is CASSLGGAWTEAFF. The CDR3 DNA is TGTGCCAGCAGTTTGGGGGGGGCTTGGACTGAAGCTTTCTTT.

This chain uses TRBV9 with TRBJ1-5, with 7 nucleotides matching TRBD1. V shed 0 bases and J 9 bases; nucleotides not matched to a gene: 9. This CDR3 comprises 15 residues. Germline CDR1 SGDLS, CDR2 YYNGEE. As DNA, the CDR3 is TGTGCCAGCAGCGTAGAGACAGGGTTGGGTGCGCCCCAGCATTTT. Translated, it gives CASSVETGLGAPQHF.

The gene calls are TRBV30 and TRBJ2-5; 11 nucleotides agree with TRBD1. J lost 5 bases, V lost 2 bases, and 13 bases had no gene match. In germline, CDR1 is GTSNPN, CDR2 SVGIG (reference sequence). The CDR3 spans 17 residues. The CDR3 DNA is TGTGCCTGGAGTTCCGAACCCGGGACAGGGGGTAAGGAGACCCAGTACTTC. This translates into CAWSSEPGTGGKETQYF.

In the case of this clone: This sample includes further DNA sequences coding for the same CDR3. This sequence joins TRBV13 and TRBJ2-7; no clear D gene. V lost 1 base and J lost 4, with 2 bases in between. CDR1 and CDR2 from the germline V gene are PRHDT and FYEKMQ (reference sequence). The CDR3 extends over 11 amino acids. CDR3 nucleotides: TGTGCCAGCAGCTTAGCGTACGAGCAGTACTTC. This encodes CASSLAYEQYF.

The genes are TRBV15 and TRBJ2-7; D call uncertain. The germline V gene encodes CDR1 LNHNV and CDR2 YYDKDF (reference sequence). This CDR3 spans 13 amino acids. V was cut by 1 base and J by 2 bases, with 6 bases left in between. The CDR3 coding sequence is TGTGCCACCAGCAGAGGCCTGACCTACGAGCAGTACTTC. This sequence encodes CATSRGLTYEQYF.

The rearrangement joins TRBV6-5 to TRBJ2-3; TRBD1 might be the D (7 bases). V lost 7 bases to trimming and J lost 0 bases, with 11 bases between them. The CDR3 runs to 14 residues. Germline V gene sequence: CDR1 MNHEY, CDR2 SVGAGI. The CDR3 bases are TGTGCCAGCAAGACAGGGACTAGCACAGATACGCAGTATTTT. It encodes CASKTGTSTDTQYF.

The sample holds one count of this clone. Written as DNA, the CDR3 is TGTGCCAGCAGTTTCCAGGGGATTTACACTGAAGCTTTCTTT. Amino acid sequence: CASSFQGIYTEAFF. The rearrangement uses TRBV6-5 and TRBJ1-1; TRBD1 is a possible D gene (6 bases). Germline V lookup: CDR1 MNHEY, CDR2 SVGAGI. Deletions cut 4 bases from V and 3 bases from J, with 12 bases between. The CDR3 covers 14 residues.

The chain has TRBV4-1 and TRBJ1-5; 10 bases align to TRBD1. This CDR3 is 15 amino acids long. V dropped 0 bases and J dropped 6; count of bases not matched to a gene: 2. Germline CDR1 is MGHRA and CDR2 is YSYEKL. CDR3 in amino acids: CASSQEGQGTQPQHF. For the CDR3, the DNA is TGCGCCAGCAGCCAAGAGGGACAGGGGACTCAGCCCCAGCATTTT.

In its sample, this clone was seen a few times. The CDR3 coding sequence is TGTGCCAGCAGCCCCTCGGGACACTTTTACGAGCAGTACTTC. It translates to CASSPSGHFYEQYF. The chain employs TRBV7-9 and TRBJ2-7, with D perhaps matching TRBD1 (6 bases). This CDR3 comprises 14 residues. Germline-derived CDR1 and CDR2 are SEHNR and FQNEAQ (reference sequence). The V end lost 5 bases, the J end lost 4 bases, and 15 bases lay between the germline ends.

V gene TRBV30 combines with J gene TRBJ1-4; D remains ambiguous. The CDR3 is 14 amino acids. The germline V gene has CDR1 GTSNPN and CDR2 SVGIG (reference sequence). V was clipped by 2 bases and J by 4 bases, with 11 bases between them. In DNA form, the CDR3 reads TGTGCCTGGAGTCCCATCACCGGTAATGAAAAACTGTTTTTT. It specifies CAWSPITGNEKLFF. Looking up the rest from reference TRBV30 and TRBJ1-4 gives the full variable domain: SQTIHQWPATLVQPVGSPLSLECTVEGTSNPNLYWYRQAAGRGLQLLFYSVGIGQISSEVPQNLSASRPQDRQFILSSKKLLLSDSGFYLCAWSPITGNEKLFFGSGTQLSVL.

This clone was observed a single time. The chain uses TRBV4-1 and TRBJ1-1; 8 bases line up with TRBD1. Trimming removed 3 bases from V and 9 bases from J; junction bases left unmatched: 9. This CDR3 is 14 amino acids long. Germline assignment: CDR1 MGHRA and CDR2 YSYEKL. The CDR3 loop reads CASSHPGRQGKAFF. DNA for the CDR3: TGCGCCAGCAGCCACCCCGGGAGACAGGGGAAAGCTTTCTTT.

This chain connects TRBV4-1 to TRBJ1-4; D gene ambiguous. Germline assignment: CDR1 MGHRA and CDR2 YSYEKL. The CDR3 extends over 14 amino acids. The germline V and J ends were trimmed by 1 base and 6 bases, with 9 bases remaining between them. CDR3 bases: TGCGCCAGCAGCCAAGCGGCAGATGATGAAAAACTGTTTTTT. It yields the protein CASSQAADDEKLFF.

The rearrangement links TRBV5-6 to TRBJ2-6; D is unclear. Germline V CDR1 and CDR2: SGHDT, YYEEEE. The CDR3 consists of 14 residues. V was clipped by 3 bases and J by 13 bases, with 17 bases between them. Here the CDR3 DNA reads TGTGCCAGCAGCTCGCTCGACATTGGCTCGGTCCTGACTTTC. It specifies CASSSLDIGSVLTF.

The chain couples TRBV4-1 to TRBJ1-1; a weak D match, TRBD1 (6 bases). The germline V and J ends were trimmed by 1 base and 8 bases, with 17 bases remaining between them. CDR3 size: 15 residues. Germline V gives CDR1 MGHRA, CDR2 YSYEKL. CDR3 in amino acids: CASSQAGQGLGEAFF. The DNA of the CDR3 is TGCGCCAGCAGCCAAGCGGGACAAGGGTTGGGGGAAGCTTTCTTT.

This sequence joins TRBV30 and TRBJ1-5; D is possibly TRBD1 (6 bases). The CDR3 length is 16 residues. Germline CDR1 reads GTSNPN; CDR2 reads SVGIG (reference sequence). The ends were cut back, 1 base at V and 3 bases at J, with 16 bases in the middle. Here the CDR3 reads CAWSDNQGTLNQPQHF. CDR3 sequence (DNA): TGTGCCTGGAGTGACAACCAGGGGACCCTCAATCAGCCCCAGCATTTT.

This chain uses TRBV30 with TRBJ1-1, with D possibly TRBD1 on 6 matching bases. Trimming cost V 8 bases and J 2 bases, with 15 bases left between them. The CDR3 length is 13 residues. Germline V gene data show CDR1 as GTSNPN and CDR2 as SVGIG (reference sequence). The CDR3 region is CAGDRQINTEAFF. The CDR3 DNA reads as TGTGCCGGAGACAGGCAGATTAACACTGAAGCTTTCTTT.

The gene calls are TRBV28 and TRBJ2-7, with 7 positions matching TRBD1. V gave up 6 bases and J gave up 3 bases; unmatched junction bases: 14. Germline assignment: CDR1 MDHEN and CDR2 SYDVKM. This CDR3 contains 16 residues. In DNA, the CDR3 is TGTGCCAGCAGAACAATCCACAGGGGAGTGAGCTACGAGCAGTACTTC. Protein: CASRTIHRGVSYEQYF.

This clone was found a few times. A junction end diverges from the germline sequence, so it may reflect a read error. The chain employs TRBV29-1 and TRBJ2-3; 9 nucleotides line up with TRBD1. The germline gives CDR1 SQVTM, CDR2 ANQGSEA. This CDR3 region has 13 residues. The CDR3 loop is CSVDTGGTDTQYF. As DNA, the CDR3 is TGCAGCGTGGACACAGGGGGCACGGATACGCAGTATTTT.

The DNA of the CDR3 is TGTGCCAGCAGTGAATTTTACGAAGAGACCCAGTACTTC. Protein product: CASSEFYEETQYF. V and J are TRBV25-1 and TRBJ2-5; D is uncertain. The CDR3 has 13 residues. Germline assignment: CDR1 MGHDK and CDR2 SYGVNS. V gave up 1 base and J gave up 3 bases, with 6 bases separating them.

The V call is TRBV9, the J call TRBJ2-5; possible D gene TRBD2, 6 bases. Between the trimmed V and J ends, which lost 0 bases and 5 bases, there was a span of 14 bases. Germline CDR1 is SGDLS and CDR2 is YYNGEE. This CDR3 has 15 amino acids. CDR3 loop: CASSVAGLLGETQYF. The CDR3, as DNA: TGTGCCAGCAGCGTAGCGGGACTTTTGGGGGAGACCCAGTACTTC.